This T cell receptor (beta chain) was found in a study of cytomegalovirus exposure and HLA in healthy donors. PCR involved 60 Vbeta and 13 Jbeta primers. Method: immunoSEQ multiplex PCR; TCRdb's copy keeps in-frame clones and lacks some. The profile shows about 130,000 clones, roughly 80% of them singletons. The CDR3 spans 14 residues. The germline V and J ends were trimmed by 4 bases and 2 bases, with 13 bases remaining between them. Germline values: CDR1 SGHRS, CDR2 YFSETQ. The study, taken as a whole, reports: It was confirmed in vitro that a few of the CMV-associated chains were specific for CMV antigens. It was likely that a cluster of highly shared sequence variants was a sequencing artifact.

In the case of this clone: Its matching antigen is unknown.

The source material was PBMCs. This TCR came from a female donor in good health and CMV-seronegative. This chain connects TRBV5-1 to TRBJ2-7, with D possibly matching TRBD2 (8 bases). CDR3 amino acids: CASSREGQPYEQYF. CDR3 DNA: TGCGCCAGCAGCCGGGAGGGACAGCCCTACGAGCAGTACTTC.